This T cell receptor beta chain was sequenced in a study of OX40 agonist ivuxolimab in advanced cancers. Findings and limits, study-wide: The authors also found low normalized T-cell clonal expansion in some nonresponders.

The method was immunoSEQ multiplex PCR; TCRdb's version includes in-frame clones alone and lacks a portion of them. The sample has tens of thousands of clones; around 86% are singletons. Trimming took 4 bases from V and 0 from J, leaving 9 bases between them. In germline, CDR1 is LNHDA, CDR2 SQIVND (reference sequence). The CDR3 covers 14 residues. With respect to this clone: Its antigen is unknown.

The J gene is TRBJ2-5, the V gene TRBV19; D not resolved. The input for sequencing was CD4+ or CD8+ T cells sorted from blood, taken in a trial of the OX40 agonist ivuxolimab. The sequence was collected from an adult with an advanced solid tumor such as melanoma, head and neck, liver or kidney cancer. For the CDR3, the DNA is TGTGCCAGTAGTACTCGGATATACCAAGAGACCCAGTACTTC. It yields the protein CASSTRIYQETQYF.